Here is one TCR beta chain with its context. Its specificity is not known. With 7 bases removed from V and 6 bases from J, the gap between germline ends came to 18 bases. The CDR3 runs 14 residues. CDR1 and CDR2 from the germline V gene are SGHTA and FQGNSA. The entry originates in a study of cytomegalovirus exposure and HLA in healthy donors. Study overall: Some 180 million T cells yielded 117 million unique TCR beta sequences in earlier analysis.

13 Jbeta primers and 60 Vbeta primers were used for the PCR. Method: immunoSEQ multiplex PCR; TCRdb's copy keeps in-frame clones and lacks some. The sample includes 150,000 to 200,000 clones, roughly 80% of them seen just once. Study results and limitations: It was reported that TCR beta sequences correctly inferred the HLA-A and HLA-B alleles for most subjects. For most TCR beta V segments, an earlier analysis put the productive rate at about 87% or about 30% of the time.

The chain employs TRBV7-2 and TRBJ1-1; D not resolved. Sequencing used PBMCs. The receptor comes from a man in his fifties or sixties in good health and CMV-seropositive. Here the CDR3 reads CASNSRSSWAEAFF. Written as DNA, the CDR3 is TGTGCCAGCAACTCTAGATCCAGCTGGGCTGAAGCTTTCTTT.